The T cell receptor beta chain under discussion was sequenced for a study of blood T cells in healthy people across ages (dated by TCRdb to the mid-2010s). In the study overall: Template switching captured roughly one uniquely barcoded TCR beta cDNA molecule per two T cells in model experiments. To track age-related changes in TCR beta repertoire diversity, the study relied on deep sequencing normalized with unique cDNA molecular identifiers. Donors were grouped into four age groups: young (average roughly 15 years), middle-aged (roughly 40), aged (approximately 58) and long-lived (around 82). To avoid experimental bias, donors of different ages were distributed randomly across sequencing lanes. For two donors (one aged 18 to 29 and one aged 80 or older), the study analyzed two additional independent replicas of 1 million unique cDNA reads from the same blood draw. On the study overall, not on this receptor specifically: Because the CMV infection status of the donors was unknown, age-related changes in expanded clonotypes may potentially have been confounded. Conclusive comparison of naive and antigen-experienced compartments was prevented by the profiling of bulk unsorted PBMCs. Observed TCR beta diversity correlated strongly with the percentage of naive T cells measured by flow cytometry. Estimates of total diversity from one million sequenced T cells were regarded as lower bounds and underestimates. Compared with the aged group, more naive CD4+ T cells, fewer expanded clones and increased TCR diversity were shown by the long-lived group, suggesting age selection. As age increased, observed TCR beta diversity per million T cells dropped in a roughly linear way, and a significant reduction was already evident by age roughly 36.

Comments on this clonotype: Its target antigen remains unknown. The input lacks base qualities; no much larger clone sits a single base away.

Ends trimmed: V by 3 bases, J by 9 bases; bases unmatched to a gene: 6. The CDR3, cysteine through phenylalanine, is 15 amino acids long. Solely the CDR3 DNA is kept, with 45 bases framed from the first base. Libraries were made using 5' RACE. Sequencing took place on an Illumina HiSeq 2500. A second roughly 6 to 12 cycle PCR used a sample-barcoded 5' primer and a J-beta primer mix. A template-switch 5' adaptor carrying 12 random nucleotides introduced a unique molecular identifier onto each TCR beta cDNA molecule. Each sample yielded at least 2.5 million CDR3-containing paired-end reads. First-strand cDNA was synthesized from all RNA with the Mint cDNA synthesis kit, primed by a TRBC-specific oligonucleotide. Following uracil-DNA glycosylase treatment, a first 18-cycle PCR with universal primers M1SS and BC2_uni_R was performed on all cDNA. The original pipeline was this. For normalization, 1 million high-quality reads, each with a distinct molecular identifier, were randomly selected from each sample. Reads sharing molecular identifiers were discarded rather than binned into consensus sequences. MiTCR, with a Q25 quality threshold and the strictest error-elimination algorithm, was used for CDR3 identification, clonotype clustering and error correction. A nonparametric unseen species model using Euler transformation provided a lower-bound estimate of total TCR beta diversity. TCRdb reran the public reads through fastp at Q25 and MiXCR, keeping productive beta chains. Rows are unified per CDR3 protein, each entry keeping the most common DNA and genes. These V and J calls derive from TCRdb rather than the authors' analysis. The sample contains hundreds of thousands of distinct CDR3 sequences, 50% to 65% of them found a single time. The ten biggest clones cover approximately 40% of the sample.

The roughly 39 donors, aged about 6 to 95 years, were systemically healthy Caucasian individuals from Russia. Each donor gave about 9.7 milliliters of peripheral blood, drawn into EDTA-treated Vacutainer tubes. Ficoll-Paque density-gradient centrifugation was used to isolate PBMCs, with at least 6 million per sample. Total RNA, at least 5 micrograms per sample, was extracted from PBMCs with Trizol reagent. For every donor, an aliquot of PBMCs went through flow cytometry to measure the percentages of naive CD45RAhigh/CD27high T cells. Sequenced input: blood. The sequence joins TRBV12-3 or TRBV12-4 to TRBJ1-5; 12 bases in between match TRBD1. The clonotype originates from a man older than 75 in good health. The nucleotide sequence is TGTGCCAGCAGTTTCGGGACAGGGGGCCGTGGGCCCCAGCATTTT. This sequence encodes CASSFGTGGRGPQHF.